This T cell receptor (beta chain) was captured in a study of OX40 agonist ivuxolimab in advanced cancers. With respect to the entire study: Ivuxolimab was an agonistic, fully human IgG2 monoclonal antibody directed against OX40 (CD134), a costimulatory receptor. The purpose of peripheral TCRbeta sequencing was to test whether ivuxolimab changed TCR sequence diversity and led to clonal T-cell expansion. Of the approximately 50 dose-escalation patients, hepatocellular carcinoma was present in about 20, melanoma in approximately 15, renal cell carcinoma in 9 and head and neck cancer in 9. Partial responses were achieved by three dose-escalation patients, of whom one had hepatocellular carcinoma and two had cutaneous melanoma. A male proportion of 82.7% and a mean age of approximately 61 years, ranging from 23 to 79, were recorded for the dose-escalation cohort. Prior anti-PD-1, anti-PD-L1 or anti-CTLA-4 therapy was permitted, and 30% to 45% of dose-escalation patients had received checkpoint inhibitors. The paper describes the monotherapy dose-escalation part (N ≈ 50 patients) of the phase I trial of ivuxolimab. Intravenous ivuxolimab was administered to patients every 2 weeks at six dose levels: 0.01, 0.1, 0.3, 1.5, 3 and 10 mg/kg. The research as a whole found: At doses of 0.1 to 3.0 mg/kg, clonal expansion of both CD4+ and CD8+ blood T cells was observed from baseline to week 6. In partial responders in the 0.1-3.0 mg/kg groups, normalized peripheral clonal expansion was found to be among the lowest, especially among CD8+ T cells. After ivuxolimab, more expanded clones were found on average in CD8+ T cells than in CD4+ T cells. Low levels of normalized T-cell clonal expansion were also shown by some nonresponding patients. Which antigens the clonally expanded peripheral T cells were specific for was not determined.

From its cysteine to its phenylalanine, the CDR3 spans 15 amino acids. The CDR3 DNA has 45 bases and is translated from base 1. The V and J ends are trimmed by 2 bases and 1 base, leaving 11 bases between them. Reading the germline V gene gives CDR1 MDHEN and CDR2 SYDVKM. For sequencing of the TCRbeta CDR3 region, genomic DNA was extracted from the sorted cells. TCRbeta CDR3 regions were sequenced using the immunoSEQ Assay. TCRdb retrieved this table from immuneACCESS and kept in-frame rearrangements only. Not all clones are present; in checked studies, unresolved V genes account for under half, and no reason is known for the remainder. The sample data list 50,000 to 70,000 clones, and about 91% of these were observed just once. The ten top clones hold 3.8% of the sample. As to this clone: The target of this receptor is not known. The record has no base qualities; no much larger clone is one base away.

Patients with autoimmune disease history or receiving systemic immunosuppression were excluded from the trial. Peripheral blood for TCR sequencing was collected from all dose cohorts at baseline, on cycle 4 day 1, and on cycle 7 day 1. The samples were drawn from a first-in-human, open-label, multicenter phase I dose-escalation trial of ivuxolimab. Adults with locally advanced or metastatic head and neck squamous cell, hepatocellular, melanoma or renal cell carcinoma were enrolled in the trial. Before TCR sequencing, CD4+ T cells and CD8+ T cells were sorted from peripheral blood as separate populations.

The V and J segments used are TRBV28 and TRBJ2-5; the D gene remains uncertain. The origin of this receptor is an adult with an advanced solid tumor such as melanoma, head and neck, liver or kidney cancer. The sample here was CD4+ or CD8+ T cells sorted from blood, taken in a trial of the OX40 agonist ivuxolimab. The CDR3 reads CASSLNWPTQETQYF. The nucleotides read TGTGCCAGCAGTTTAAATTGGCCGACCCAAGAGACCCAGTACTTC.